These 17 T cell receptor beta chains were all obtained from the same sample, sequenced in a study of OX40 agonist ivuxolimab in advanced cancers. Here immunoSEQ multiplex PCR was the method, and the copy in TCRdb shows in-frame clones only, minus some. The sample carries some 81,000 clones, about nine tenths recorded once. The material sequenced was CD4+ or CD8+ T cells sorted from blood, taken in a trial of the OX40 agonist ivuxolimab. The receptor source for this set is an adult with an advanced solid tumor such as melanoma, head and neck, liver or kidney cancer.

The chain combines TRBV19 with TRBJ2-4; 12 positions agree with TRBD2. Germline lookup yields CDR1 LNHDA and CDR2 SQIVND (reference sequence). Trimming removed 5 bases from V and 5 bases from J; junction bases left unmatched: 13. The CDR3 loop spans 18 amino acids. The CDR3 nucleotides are TGTGCCAGTAGTGCAACTCTAGCGGGGGGGACCCCCCAAAACATTCAGTACTTC. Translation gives CASSATLAGGTPQNIQYF.

CDR3 coding DNA: TGTGCCAGCAATAACTCCCCCTACAATGAGCAGTTCTTC. The encoded protein is CASNNSPYNEQFF. The chain couples TRBV2 to TRBJ2-1, with D hard to call. CDR3 length: 13 residues. The V gene's germline CDR1 is SNHLY and CDR2 FYNNEI. V lost 7 bases and J 2 bases, leaving 9 bases between the germline ends.

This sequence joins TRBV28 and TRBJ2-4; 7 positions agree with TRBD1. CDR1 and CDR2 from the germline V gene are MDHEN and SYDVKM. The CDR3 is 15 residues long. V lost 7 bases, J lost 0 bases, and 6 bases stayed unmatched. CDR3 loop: CASTPGGLAKNIQYF. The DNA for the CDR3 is TGTGCCAGCACTCCAGGGGGTCTAGCCAAAAACATTCAGTACTTC.

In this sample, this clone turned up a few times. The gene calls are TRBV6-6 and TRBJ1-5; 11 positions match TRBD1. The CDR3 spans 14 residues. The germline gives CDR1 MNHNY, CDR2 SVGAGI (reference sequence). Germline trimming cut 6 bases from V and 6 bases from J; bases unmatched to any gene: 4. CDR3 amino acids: CASRTGTGGQPQHF. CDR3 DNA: TGTGCCAGCAGAACCGGGACAGGGGGTCAGCCCCAGCATTTT.

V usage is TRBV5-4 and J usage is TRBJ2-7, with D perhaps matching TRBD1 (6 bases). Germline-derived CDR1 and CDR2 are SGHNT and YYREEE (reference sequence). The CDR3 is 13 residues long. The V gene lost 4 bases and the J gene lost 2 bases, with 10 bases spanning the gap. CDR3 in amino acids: CASSPQGAYEQYF. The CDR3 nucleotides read TGTGCCAGCAGCCCACAGGGAGCCTACGAGCAGTACTTC.

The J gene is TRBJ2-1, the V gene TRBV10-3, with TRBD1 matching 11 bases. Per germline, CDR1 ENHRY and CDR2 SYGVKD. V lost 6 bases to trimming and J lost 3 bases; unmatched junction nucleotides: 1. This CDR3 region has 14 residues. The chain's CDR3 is CAIRGQGDYNEQFF. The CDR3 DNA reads TGTGCCATCAGGGGACAGGGGGACTACAATGAGCAGTTCTTC.

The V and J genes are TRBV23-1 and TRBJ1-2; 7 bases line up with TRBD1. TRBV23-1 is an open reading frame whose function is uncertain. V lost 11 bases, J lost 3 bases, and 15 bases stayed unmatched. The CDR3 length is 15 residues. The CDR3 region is CACIGGAHWDYGYTF. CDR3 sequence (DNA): TGCGCCTGCATAGGGGGCGCTCATTGGGACTATGGCTACACCTTC.

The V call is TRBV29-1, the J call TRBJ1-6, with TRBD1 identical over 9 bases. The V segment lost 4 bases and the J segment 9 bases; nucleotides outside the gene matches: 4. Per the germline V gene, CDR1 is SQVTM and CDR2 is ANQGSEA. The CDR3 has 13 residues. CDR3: CSVGGTGISPLHF. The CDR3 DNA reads TGCAGCGTTGGGGGGACAGGGATTTCACCCCTCCACTTT. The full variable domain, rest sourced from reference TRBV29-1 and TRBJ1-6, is SAVISQKPSRDICQRGTSLTIQCQVDSQVTMMFWYRQQPGQSLTLIATANQGSEATYESGFVIDKFPISRPNLTFSTLTVSNMSPEDSSIYLCSVGGTGISPLHFGNGTRLTVT.

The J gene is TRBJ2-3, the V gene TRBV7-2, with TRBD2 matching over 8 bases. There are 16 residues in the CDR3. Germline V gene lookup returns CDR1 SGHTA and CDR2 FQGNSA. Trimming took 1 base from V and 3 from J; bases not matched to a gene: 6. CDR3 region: CASSLDTSGKTDTQYF. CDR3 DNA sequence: TGTGCCAGCAGCTTAGATACTAGCGGAAAAACAGATACGCAGTATTTT.

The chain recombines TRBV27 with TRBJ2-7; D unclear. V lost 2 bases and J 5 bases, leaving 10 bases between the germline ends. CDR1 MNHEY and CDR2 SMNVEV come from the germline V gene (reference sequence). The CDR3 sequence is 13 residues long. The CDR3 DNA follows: TGTGCCAGCAGTTTACGGCCGGCCCACGAGCAGTACTTC. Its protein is CASSLRPAHEQYF.

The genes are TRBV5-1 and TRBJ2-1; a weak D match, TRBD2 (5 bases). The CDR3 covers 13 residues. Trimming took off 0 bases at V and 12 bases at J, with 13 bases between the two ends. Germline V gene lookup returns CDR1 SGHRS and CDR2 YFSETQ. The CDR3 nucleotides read TGCGCCAGCAGCTTGGATTCCGGACTGGGGCAGTTCTTC. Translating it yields CASSLDSGLGQFF.

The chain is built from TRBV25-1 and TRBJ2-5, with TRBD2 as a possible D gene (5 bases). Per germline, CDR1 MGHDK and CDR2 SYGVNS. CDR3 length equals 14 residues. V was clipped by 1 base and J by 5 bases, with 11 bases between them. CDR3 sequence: CASSESAGGETQYF. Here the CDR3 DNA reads TGTGCCAGCAGTGAATCGGCAGGCGGGGAGACCCAGTACTTC.

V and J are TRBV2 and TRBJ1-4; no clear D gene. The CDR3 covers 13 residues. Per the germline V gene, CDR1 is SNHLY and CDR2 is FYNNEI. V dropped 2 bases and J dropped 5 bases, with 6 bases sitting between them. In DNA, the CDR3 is TGTGCCAGCAGTGAACAGGCGAATGAAAAACTGTTTTTT. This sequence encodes CASSEQANEKLFF.

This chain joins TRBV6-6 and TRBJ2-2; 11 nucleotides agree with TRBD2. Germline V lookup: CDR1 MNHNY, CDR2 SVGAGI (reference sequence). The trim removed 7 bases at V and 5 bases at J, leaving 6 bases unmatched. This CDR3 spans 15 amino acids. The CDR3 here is CASNFLAGGTGELFF. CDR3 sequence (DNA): TGTGCCAGCAATTTCCTAGCGGGAGGTACCGGGGAGCTGTTTTTT.

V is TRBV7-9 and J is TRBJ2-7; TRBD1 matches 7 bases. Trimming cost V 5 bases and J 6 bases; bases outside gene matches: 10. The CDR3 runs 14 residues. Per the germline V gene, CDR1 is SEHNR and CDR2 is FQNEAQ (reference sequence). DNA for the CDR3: TGTGCCAGCAGCGCAAGACAGGGCAGGGGCGAGCAGTACTTC. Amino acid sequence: CASSARQGRGEQYF.

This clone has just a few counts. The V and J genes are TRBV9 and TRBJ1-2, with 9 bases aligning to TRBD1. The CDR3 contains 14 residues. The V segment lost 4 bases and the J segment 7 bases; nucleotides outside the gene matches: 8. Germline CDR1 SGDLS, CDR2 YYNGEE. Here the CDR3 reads CASSLGTGSSGYTF. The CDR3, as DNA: TGTGCCAGCAGCCTTGGGACAGGGAGTAGTGGCTACACCTTC. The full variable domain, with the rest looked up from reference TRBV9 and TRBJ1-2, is DSGVTQTPKHLITATGQRVTLRCSPRSGDLSVYWYQQSLDQGLQFLIQYYNGEERAKGNILERFSAQQFPDLHSELNLSSLELGDSALYFCASSLGTGSSGYTFGSGTRLTVV.

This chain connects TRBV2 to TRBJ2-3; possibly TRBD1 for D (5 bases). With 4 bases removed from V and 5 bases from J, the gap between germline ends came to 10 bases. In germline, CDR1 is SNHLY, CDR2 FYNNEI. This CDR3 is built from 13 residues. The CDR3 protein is CASSVRGQDTQYF. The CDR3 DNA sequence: TGTGCCAGCAGTGTAAGGGGCCAAGATACGCAGTATTTT. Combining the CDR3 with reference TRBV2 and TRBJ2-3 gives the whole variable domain EPEVTQTPSHQVTQMGQEVILRCVPISNHLYFYWYRQILGQKVEFLVSFYNNEISEKSEIFDDQFSVERPDGSNFTLKIRSTKLEDSAMYFCASSVRGQDTQYFGPGTRLTVL.